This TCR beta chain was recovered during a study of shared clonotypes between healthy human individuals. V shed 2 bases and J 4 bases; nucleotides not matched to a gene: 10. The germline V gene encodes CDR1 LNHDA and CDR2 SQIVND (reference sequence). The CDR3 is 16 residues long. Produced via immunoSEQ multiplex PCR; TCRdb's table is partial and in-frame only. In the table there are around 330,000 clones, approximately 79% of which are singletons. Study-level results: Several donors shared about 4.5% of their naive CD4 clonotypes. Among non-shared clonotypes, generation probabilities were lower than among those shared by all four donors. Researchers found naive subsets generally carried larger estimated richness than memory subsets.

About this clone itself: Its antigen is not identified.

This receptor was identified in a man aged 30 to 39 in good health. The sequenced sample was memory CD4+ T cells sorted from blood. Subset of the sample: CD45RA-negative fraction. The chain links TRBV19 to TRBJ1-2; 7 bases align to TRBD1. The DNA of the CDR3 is TGTGCCAGTAGTATAAGTTCGAAGGGGGCGATCTATGGCTACACCTTC. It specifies CASSISSKGAIYGYTF.